This entry lists 7 T cell receptor beta chains sequenced from one sample in a study of blood T cells in healthy people across ages. It was with a sample-barcoded 5' primer and a J-beta primer mix that a second PCR of about 6 to 12 cycles was run. From the 5' RACE reads, TCRdb called clonotypes with MiXCR, one entry per CDR3 protein. The sample lists about 1.5 million distinct CDR3 sequences; roughly 40% were seen once. The material sequenced was blood. All receptors come from a woman aged 18 to 35 in good health.

The chain joins TRBV12-3 or TRBV12-4 to TRBJ2-3; D might be TRBD1 or TRBD2, each matching 5 bases. The CDR3 has 14 residues. Trimming took 4 bases from V and 8 from J, leaving 16 bases between them. The CDR3: CASSYGTSLTTQYF. DNA for the CDR3: TGTGCCAGCAGTTACGGGACCAGCTTGACTACGCAGTATTTT.

Here the CDR3 reads CASSVTGGDGYTF. DNA for the CDR3: TGTGCCAGCAGTGTAACAGGGGGCGATGGCTACACCTTC. The chain links TRBV27 to TRBJ1-2; 9 nucleotides match TRBD1. The CDR3 contains 13 residues. Per the germline V gene, CDR1 is MNHEY and CDR2 is SMNVEV (reference sequence). Germline trimming cut 5 bases from V and 6 bases from J; bases unmatched to any gene: 4.

The V gene is TRBV4-1, the J gene TRBJ2-3; 14 bases line up with TRBD2. With V trimmed by 4 bases and J by 0 bases, 9 bases remained unmatched. Germline CDR1 reads MGHRA; CDR2 reads YSYEKL. The CDR3 extends over 19 amino acids. CDR3 DNA: TGCGCCAGCAGCCGCGTTCGACTAGCGGGGGGGAGAAGCACAGATACGCAGTATTTT. As protein: CASSRVRLAGGRSTDTQYF.

The rearrangement uses TRBV29-1 and TRBJ2-1; TRBD2 matches at 8 bases. TRBJ2-7 matches the DNA end more closely, so the J call is doubtful. There are 15 residues in the CDR3. Germline-derived CDR1 and CDR2 are SQVTM and ANQGSEA. The DNA of the CDR3 is TGCAGCGTTGAAATAGCGGGGAGCTCCTACAATGAGCAGTACTTC. It specifies CSVEIAGSSYNEQYF.

The V gene is TRBV12-3 or TRBV12-4, the J gene TRBJ1-1, with a tentative D call TRBD1 (5 bases). V was shortened by 6 bases and J by 7 bases, with 9 bases between the two germline ends. This CDR3 has 11 amino acids. This CDR3 reads CASRRQNEAFF. The DNA for the CDR3 is TGTGCCAGCAGGCGACAGAATGAAGCTTTCTTT.

V and J are TRBV10-3 and TRBJ2-1, with 8 bases aligning to TRBD2. Germline V gene lookup returns CDR1 ENHRY and CDR2 SYGVKD. With V trimmed by 7 bases and J by 4 bases, 6 bases remained unmatched. The CDR3 is 14 residues long. The CDR3 is CAITAGGGYNEQFF. The CDR3 nucleotides are TGTGCCATCACCGCGGGAGGCGGTTACAATGAGCAGTTCTTC.

The chain employs TRBV18 and TRBJ2-1, with 12 bases lining up with TRBD2. J was trimmed by 6 bases and V by 6 bases; bases with no gene match: 15. CDR1 and CDR2 from the germline V gene are KGHSH and LQKENI. CDR3 length equals 18 residues. CDR3 nucleotides: TGTGCCAGCTCTCCGGGACTAGCGGGCCCGGGTGGTCTCAATGAGCAGTTCTTC. This translates into CASSPGLAGPGGLNEQFF.